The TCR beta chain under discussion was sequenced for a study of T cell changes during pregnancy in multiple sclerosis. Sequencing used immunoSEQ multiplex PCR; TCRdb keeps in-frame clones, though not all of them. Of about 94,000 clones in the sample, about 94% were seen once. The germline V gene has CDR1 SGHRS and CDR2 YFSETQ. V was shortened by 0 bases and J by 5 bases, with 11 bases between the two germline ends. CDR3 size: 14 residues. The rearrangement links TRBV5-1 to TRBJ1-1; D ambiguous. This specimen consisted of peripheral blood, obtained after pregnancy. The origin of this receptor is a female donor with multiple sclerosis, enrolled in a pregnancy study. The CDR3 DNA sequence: TGCGCCAGCAGCTTGGCAGCAGGAAAAACTGAAGCTTTCTTT. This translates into CASSLAAGKTEAFF.